This TCR beta chain was documented in a study of PD-1 blockade in classical Hodgkin lymphoma. Study-level information: Patients received nivolumab 3 mg/kg intravenously every 2 weeks. Findings and limits, study-wide: Repertoire differences have undefined causes, possibly disease activity or prior therapy. Whoever responded completely had baseline diversity much like that seen in newly diagnosed patients. Researchers reported that CD4+ TCR diversity, though not CD8+, rose significantly by C4D1.

This CDR3 has 11 amino acids. Trimming took off 7 bases at V and 3 bases at J, with 6 bases between the two ends. The V gene's germline CDR1 is MNHNS and CDR2 SASEGT. The sample's time point: cycle 4 day 1 (C4D1), after 6 weeks of nivolumab. In every patient, relapse followed autologous stem cell transplantation, while exposure to brentuximab vedotin differed. Worth noting for this clone: Antigen specificity is unknown.

Assay used: immunoSEQ multiplex PCR; TCRdb lists only in-frame clones, some missing. The table shows about 90,000 clones, with 90% occurring only once. The rearrangement links TRBV6-1 to TRBJ1-1; unclear D gene. The sequenced sample was peripheral blood mononuclear cells (PBMCs), obtained before the fourth cycle of nivolumab. The source is a human donor with classical Hodgkin lymphoma. The CDR3 bases are TGTGCCAGCAAACACCACACTGAAGCTTTCTTT. Protein: CASKHHTEAFF.